The clone carrying this TCR beta chain has only a few counts. Its antigen is undetermined. One entry per CDR3 protein results from TCRdb running MiXCR on the 5' RACE reads. Seen here are approximately 400,000 distinct CDR3 sequences, roughly 18% observed once, and the top ten hold roughly 21%. These data originate in a study of T-cell memory formation after mild COVID-19. General study findings and limits: The appearance of some responding clones in pre-infection memory suggested that cross-reactive memory joined. CD4+ contracting clones were found mainly in CM and EM, and CD8+ ones in EMRA. Day 15 to 85 contracting clones showed balanced CD4/CD8; day 15 to 37 expanders favored CD4+. Second-wave clones that peaked on day 37 lacked confirmed SARS-CoV-2 specificity.

Sequenced sample: PBMCs or a T cell subset sorted from them (not recorded which). This clonotype was obtained from a young man who had mild COVID-19 (a few samples of this study predate the infection). Cell type and time point are not known.

Written as DNA, the CDR3 is TGTGCCAGCAGCTTAGTGGGCGGAAGACAGGGGAAAAGGAGGACCCAGTACTTC. Translating gives CASSLVGGRQGKRRTQYF. This chain joins TRBV7-9 and TRBJ2-5; 8 nucleotides line up with TRBD1. V was pared by 1 base and J by 7 bases, with 17 bases of the junction left unmatched. CDR1 and CDR2 (germline): SEHNR, FQNEAQ (reference sequence). The CDR3 length is 18 residues.